Listed below are T cell receptor beta chains from one sample, sequenced in a study of CD8+ T cells in alopecia areata. Some clones are missing from TCRdb's copy, which holds only in-frame ones; the method was immunoSEQ multiplex PCR. The data contain 200,000 to 250,000 clones, around three fifths of them seen just once; the ten biggest clones take up approximately 0.44%. Sample: CD4+ T cells sorted from blood, taken at week 0. The receptors derive from a human donor with alopecia areata. CDR3s include the opening cysteine and the closing phenylalanine or tryptophan. A D gene is named only where the DNA matches it firmly. A clone size is listed for some rows: how often the clone was seen (once, few, many), or a class if it is expanded.

J gene: TRBJ1-1; D gene: NA; V gene: TRBV29-1; clone size: NA; CDR3 protein: CSVGLVNTEAFF; CDR3 DNA: TGCAGCGTTGGGCTAGTGAACACTGAAGCTTTCTTT
J gene: TRBJ2-2; D gene: NA; V gene: TRBV5-4; clone size: NA; CDR3 protein: CASSLDLSLNTGELFF; CDR3 DNA: TGTGCCAGCAGCTTGGACCTCAGCCTAAACACCGGGGAGCTGTTTTTT
J gene: TRBJ2-7; D gene: TRBD1; V gene: TRBV7-6; clone size: few; CDR3 protein: CASSVGQGAGYEQYF; CDR3 DNA: TGTGCCAGCAGCGTGGGACAGGGGGCGGGCTACGAGCAGTACTTC
J gene: TRBJ2-1; D gene: NA; V gene: TRBV6-5; clone size: NA; CDR3 protein: CATHNGPGSYNEQFF; CDR3 DNA: TGTGCCACTCATAACGGACCGGGGTCCTACAATGAGCAGTTCTTC
J gene: TRBJ1-4; D gene: NA; V gene: TRBV5-1; clone size: NA; CDR3 protein: CASSLAHHEKLFF; CDR3 DNA: TGCGCCAGCAGCTTGGCACACCATGAAAAACTGTTTTTT
J gene: TRBJ1-1; D gene: NA; V gene: TRBV30; clone size: NA; CDR3 protein: CAWSVRAPPSEAFF; CDR3 DNA: TGTGCCTGGAGTGTTCGGGCCCCTCCTTCTGAAGCTTTCTTT
J gene: TRBJ2-1; D gene: NA; V gene: TRBV5-6; clone size: NA; CDR3 protein: CASSLYHEQFF; CDR3 DNA: TGTGCCAGCAGCTTGTATCATGAGCAGTTCTTC
J gene: TRBJ1-5; D gene: NA; V gene: TRBV10-2; clone size: few; CDR3 protein: CASSEERQPQHF; CDR3 DNA: TGCGCCAGCAGTGAGGAACGGCAGCCCCAGCATTTT
J gene: TRBJ1-5; D gene: TRBD1; V gene: TRBV29-1; clone size: NA; CDR3 protein: CSASDRDQPQHF; CDR3 DNA: TGCAGCGCCTCTGACAGGGATCAGCCCCAGCATTTT
J gene: TRBJ2-1; D gene: TRBD1; V gene: TRBV7-9; clone size: NA; CDR3 protein: CASTPTGFSYNEQFF; CDR3 DNA: TGTGCCAGCACCCCGACAGGGTTTTCCTACAATGAGCAGTTCTTC
J gene: TRBJ1-2; D gene: NA; V gene: TRBV7-8; clone size: NA; CDR3 protein: CASSLGGADYGYTF; CDR3 DNA: TGTGCCAGCAGCTTGGGGGGCGCTGACTATGGCTACACCTTC
J gene: TRBJ2-7; D gene: NA; V gene: TRBV20-1; clone size: NA; CDR3 protein: CSARTGYEQYF; CDR3 DNA: TGCAGTGCTAGAACCGGCTACGAGCAGTACTTC
J gene: TRBJ1-4; D gene: TRBD1; V gene: TRBV2; clone size: once; CDR3 protein: CASTGGEKLFF; CDR3 DNA: TGTGCCAGCACAGGGGGTGAAAAACTGTTTTTT
J gene: TRBJ1-1; D gene: NA; V gene: TRBV6-5; clone size: NA; CDR3 protein: CASSKQGGNTEAFF; CDR3 DNA: TGTGCCAGCAGTAAGCAGGGAGGGAACACTGAAGCTTTCTTT
J gene: TRBJ2-5; D gene: NA; V gene: TRBV13; clone size: NA; CDR3 protein: CASSLSAKTQYF; CDR3 DNA: TGTGCCAGCAGCTTAAGTGCAAAGACCCAGTACTTC
J gene: TRBJ1-1; D gene: TRBD1; V gene: TRBV5-6; clone size: NA; CDR3 protein: CASSPSRDSEAFF; CDR3 DNA: TGTGCCAGCAGCCCTAGCCGGGACAGCGAAGCTTTCTTT
J gene: TRBJ2-1; D gene: NA; V gene: TRBV4-1; clone size: few; CDR3 protein: CASSQDLGARDEQFF; CDR3 DNA: TGCGCCAGCAGCCAAGATTTGGGCGCAAGAGATGAGCAGTTCTTC
J gene: TRBJ1-6; D gene: NA; V gene: TRBV6-5; clone size: NA; CDR3 protein: CASSPFLKGSSPLHF; CDR3 DNA: TGTGCCAGCAGTCCCTTCCTAAAGGGAAGTTCACCCCTCCACTTT
J gene: TRBJ2-1; D gene: NA; V gene: TRBV7-3; clone size: few; CDR3 protein: CASSISYNEQFF; CDR3 DNA: TGTGCCAGCAGTATCTCCTACAATGAGCAGTTCTTC
J gene: TRBJ1-6; D gene: TRBD1; V gene: TRBV5-1; clone size: NA; CDR3 protein: CASSLTGQGANSPLHF; CDR3 DNA: TGCGCCAGCAGCTTGACGGGACAGGGGGCAAATTCACCCCTCCACTTT
J gene: TRBJ2-3; D gene: NA; V gene: TRBV14; clone size: NA; CDR3 protein: CASSQDSRLAARDTQYF; CDR3 DNA: TGTGCCAGCAGCCAAGACTCAAGGTTGGCCGCCAGAGATACGCAGTATTTT
J gene: TRBJ2-2; D gene: NA; V gene: TRBV7-2; clone size: NA; CDR3 protein: CASSFQASTSTGELFF; CDR3 DNA: TGTGCCAGCAGCTTCCAAGCCAGCACCTCCACCGGGGAGCTGTTTTTT
J gene: TRBJ1-5; D gene: TRBD1; V gene: TRBV29-1; clone size: once; CDR3 protein: CSVETGDNQPQHF; CDR3 DNA: TGCAGCGTTGAAACAGGGGACAATCAGCCCCAGCATTTT
J gene: TRBJ2-4; D gene: NA; V gene: TRBV25-1; clone size: NA; CDR3 protein: CASTTELAKNIQYF; CDR3 DNA: TGTGCCAGCACCACCGAACTAGCCAAAAACATTCAGTACTTC